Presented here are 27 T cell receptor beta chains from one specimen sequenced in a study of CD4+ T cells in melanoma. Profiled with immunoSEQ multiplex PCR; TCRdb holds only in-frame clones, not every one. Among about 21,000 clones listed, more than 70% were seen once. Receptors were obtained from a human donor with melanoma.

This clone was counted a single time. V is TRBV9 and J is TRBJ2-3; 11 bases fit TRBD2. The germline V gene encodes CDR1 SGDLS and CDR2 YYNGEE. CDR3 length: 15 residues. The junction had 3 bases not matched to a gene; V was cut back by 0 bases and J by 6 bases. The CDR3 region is CASSVGASGGDTQYF. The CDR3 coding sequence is TGTGCCAGCAGCGTAGGTGCTAGCGGGGGGGATACGCAGTATTTT.

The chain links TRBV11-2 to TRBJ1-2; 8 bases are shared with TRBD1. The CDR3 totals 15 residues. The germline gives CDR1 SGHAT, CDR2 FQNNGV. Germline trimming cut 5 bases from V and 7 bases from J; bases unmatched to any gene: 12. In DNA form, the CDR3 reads TGTGCCAGCAGCCCCGGACAGGGAAAACCGTTTGGCTACACCTTC. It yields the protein CASSPGQGKPFGYTF.

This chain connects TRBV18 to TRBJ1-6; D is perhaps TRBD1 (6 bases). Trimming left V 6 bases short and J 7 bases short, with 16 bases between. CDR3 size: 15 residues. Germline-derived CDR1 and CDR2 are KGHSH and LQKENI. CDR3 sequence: CASSWGQGQNSPLHF. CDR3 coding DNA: TGTGCCAGCTCCTGGGGTCAGGGACAAAATTCACCCCTCCACTTT.

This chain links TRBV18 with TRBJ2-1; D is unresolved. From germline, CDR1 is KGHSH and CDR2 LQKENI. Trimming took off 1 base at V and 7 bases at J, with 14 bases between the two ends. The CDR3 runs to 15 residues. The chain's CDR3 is CASSPLAVERNEQFF. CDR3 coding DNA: TGTGCCAGCTCACCACTTGCGGTGGAGAGGAATGAGCAGTTCTTC.

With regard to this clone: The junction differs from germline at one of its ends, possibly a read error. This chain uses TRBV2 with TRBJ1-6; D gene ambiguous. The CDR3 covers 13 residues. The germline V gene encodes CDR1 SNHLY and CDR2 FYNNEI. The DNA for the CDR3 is TGTGCCAGCACGGCTGGCTATGATTCACCCCTCCACTTT. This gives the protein CASTAGYDSPLHF.

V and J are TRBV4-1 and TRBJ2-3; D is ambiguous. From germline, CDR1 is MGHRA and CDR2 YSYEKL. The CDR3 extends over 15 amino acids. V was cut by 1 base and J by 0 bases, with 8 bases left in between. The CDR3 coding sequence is TGCGCCAGCAGCCAAGCGACACTTAGCACAGATACGCAGTATTTT. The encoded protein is CASSQATLSTDTQYF.

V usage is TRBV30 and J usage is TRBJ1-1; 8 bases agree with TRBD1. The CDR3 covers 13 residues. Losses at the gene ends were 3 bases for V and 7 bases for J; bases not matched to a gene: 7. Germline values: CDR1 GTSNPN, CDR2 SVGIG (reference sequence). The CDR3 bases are TGTGCCTGGAGGAACCAGGGGGCGGGTGAAGCTTTCTTT. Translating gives CAWRNQGAGEAFF.

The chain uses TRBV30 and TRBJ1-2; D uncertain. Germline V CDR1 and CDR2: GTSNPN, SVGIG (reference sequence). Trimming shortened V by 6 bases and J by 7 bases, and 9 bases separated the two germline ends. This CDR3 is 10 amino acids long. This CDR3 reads CACWRGGYTF. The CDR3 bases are TGTGCCTGCTGGCGGGGTGGCTACACCTTC.

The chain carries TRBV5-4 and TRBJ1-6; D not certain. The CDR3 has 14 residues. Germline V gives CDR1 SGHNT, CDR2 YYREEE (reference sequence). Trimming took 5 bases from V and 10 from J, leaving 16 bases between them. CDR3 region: CASSGGSQGSPLHF. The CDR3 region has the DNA TGTGCCAGCAGTGGAGGGAGTCAAGGGTCACCCCTCCACTTT.

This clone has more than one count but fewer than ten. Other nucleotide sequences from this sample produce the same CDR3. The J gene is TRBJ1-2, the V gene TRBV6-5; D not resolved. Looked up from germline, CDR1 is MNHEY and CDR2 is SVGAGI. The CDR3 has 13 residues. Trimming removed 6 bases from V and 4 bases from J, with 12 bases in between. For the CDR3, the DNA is TGTGCCAGCAGCCAGAGGGATGGCTATGGCTACACCTTC. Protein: CASSQRDGYGYTF.

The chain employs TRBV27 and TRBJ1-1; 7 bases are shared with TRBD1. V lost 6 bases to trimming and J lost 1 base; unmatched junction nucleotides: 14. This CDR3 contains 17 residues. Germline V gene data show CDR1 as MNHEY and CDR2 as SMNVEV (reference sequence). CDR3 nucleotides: TGTGCCAGCAGCCGGATTCAGGGGGGATCGGAGAACACTGAAGCTTTCTTT. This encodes CASSRIQGGSENTEAFF.

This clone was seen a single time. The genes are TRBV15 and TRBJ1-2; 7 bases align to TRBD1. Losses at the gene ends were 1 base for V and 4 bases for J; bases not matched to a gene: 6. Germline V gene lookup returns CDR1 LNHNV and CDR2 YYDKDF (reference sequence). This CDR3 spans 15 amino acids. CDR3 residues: CATSRGSGQTYGYTF. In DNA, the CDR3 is TGTGCCACCAGCAGAGGGTCGGGACAGACCTATGGCTACACCTTC.

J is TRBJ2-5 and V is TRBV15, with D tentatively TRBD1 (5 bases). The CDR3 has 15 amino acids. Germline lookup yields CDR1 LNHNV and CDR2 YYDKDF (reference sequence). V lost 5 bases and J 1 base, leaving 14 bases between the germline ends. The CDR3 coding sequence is TGTGCCACCAGCGGAGTGACAGTACGCCAAGAGACCCAGTACTTC. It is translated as CATSGVTVRQETQYF.

Here the CDR3 reads CASSRGRGSQETQYF. DNA for the CDR3: TGTGCCAGCAGTAGGGGGAGGGGCAGCCAAGAGACCCAGTACTTC. The rearrangement uses TRBV7-8 and TRBJ2-5; TRBD2 might be the D (7 bases). Trimming shortened V by 6 bases and J by 1 base, and 15 bases separated the two germline ends. Looked up from germline, CDR1 is SGHVS and CDR2 is FQNEAQ. The CDR3 has 15 residues.

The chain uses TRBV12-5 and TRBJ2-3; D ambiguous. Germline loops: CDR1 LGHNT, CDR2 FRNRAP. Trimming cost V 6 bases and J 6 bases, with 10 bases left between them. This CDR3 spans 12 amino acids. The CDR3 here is CASGTSWDTQYF. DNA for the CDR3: TGTGCTAGTGGGACAAGTTGGGATACGCAGTATTTT.

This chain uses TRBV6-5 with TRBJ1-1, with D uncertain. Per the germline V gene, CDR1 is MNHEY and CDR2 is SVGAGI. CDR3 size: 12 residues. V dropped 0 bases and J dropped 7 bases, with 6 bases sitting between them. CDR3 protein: CASSYSTGEAFF. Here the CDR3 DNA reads TGTGCCAGCAGTTACTCGACGGGTGAAGCTTTCTTT.

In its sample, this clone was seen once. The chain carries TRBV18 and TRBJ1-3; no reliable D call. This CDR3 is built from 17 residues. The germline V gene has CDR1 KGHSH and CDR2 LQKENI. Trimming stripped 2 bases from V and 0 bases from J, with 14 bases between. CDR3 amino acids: CASSPWTPLSSGNTIYF. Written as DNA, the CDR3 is TGTGCCAGCTCACCATGGACTCCCCTAAGCTCTGGAAACACCATATATTTT.

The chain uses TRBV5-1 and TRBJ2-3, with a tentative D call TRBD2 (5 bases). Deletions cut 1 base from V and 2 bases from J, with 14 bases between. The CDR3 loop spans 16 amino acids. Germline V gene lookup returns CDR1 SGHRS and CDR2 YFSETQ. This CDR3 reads CASSLRSASLTDTQYF. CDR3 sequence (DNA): TGCGCCAGCAGCTTGCGCTCAGCTAGCCTCACAGATACGCAGTATTTT.

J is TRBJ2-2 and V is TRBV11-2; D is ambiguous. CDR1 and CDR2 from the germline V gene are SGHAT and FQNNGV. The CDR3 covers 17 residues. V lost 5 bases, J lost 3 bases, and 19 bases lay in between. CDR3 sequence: CASSLHSGRRYTGELFF. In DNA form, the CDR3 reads TGTGCCAGCAGCCTTCATTCCGGCCGTCGGTACACCGGGGAGCTGTTTTTT. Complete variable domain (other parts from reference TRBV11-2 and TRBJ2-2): EAGVAQSPRYKIIEKRQSVAFWCNPISGHATLYWYQQILGQGPKLLIQFQNNGVVDDSQLPKDRFSAERLKGVDSTLKIQPAKLEDSAVYLCASSLHSGRRYTGELFFGEGSRLTVL.

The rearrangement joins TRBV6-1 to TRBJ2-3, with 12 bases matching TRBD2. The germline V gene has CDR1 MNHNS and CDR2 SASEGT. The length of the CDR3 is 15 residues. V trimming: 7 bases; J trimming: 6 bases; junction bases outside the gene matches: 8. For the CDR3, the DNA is TGTGCCAGCAATGCTGGACTAGCGGGGTTCGATACGCAGTATTTT. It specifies CASNAGLAGFDTQYF.

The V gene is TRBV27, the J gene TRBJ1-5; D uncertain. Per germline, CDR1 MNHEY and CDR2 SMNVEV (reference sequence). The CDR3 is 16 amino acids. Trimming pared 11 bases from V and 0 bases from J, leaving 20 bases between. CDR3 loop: CASGPSRPPSNQPQHF. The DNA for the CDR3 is TGTGCCTCCGGGCCCTCTAGGCCTCCTAGCAATCAGCCCCAGCATTTT.

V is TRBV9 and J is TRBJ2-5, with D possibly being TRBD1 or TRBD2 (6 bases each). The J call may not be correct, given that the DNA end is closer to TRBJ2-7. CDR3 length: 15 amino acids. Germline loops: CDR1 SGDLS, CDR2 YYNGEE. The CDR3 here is CASSVGTAGGYEQYF. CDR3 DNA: TGTGCCAGCAGCGTAGGGACAGCCGGAGGGTACGAGCAGTACTTC.

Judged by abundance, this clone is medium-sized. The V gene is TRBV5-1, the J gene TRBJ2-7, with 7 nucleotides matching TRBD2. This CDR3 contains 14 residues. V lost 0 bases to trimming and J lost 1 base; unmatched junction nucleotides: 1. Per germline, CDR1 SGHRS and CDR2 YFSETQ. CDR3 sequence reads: CASSLAGGSYEQYF. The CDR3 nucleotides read TGCGCCAGCAGCTTGGCCGGGGGGTCCTACGAGCAGTACTTC.

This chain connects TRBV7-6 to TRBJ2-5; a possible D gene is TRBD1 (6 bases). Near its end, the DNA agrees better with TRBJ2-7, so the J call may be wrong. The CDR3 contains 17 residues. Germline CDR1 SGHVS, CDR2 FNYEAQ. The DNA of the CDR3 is TGTGCCAGCAGCGGGCCGCCGTCGCTCGGACAGTCCTACGAGCAGTACTTC. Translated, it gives CASSGPPSLGQSYEQYF.

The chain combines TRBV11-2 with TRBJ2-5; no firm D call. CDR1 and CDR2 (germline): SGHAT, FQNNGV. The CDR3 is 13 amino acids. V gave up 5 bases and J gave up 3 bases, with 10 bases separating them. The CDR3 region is CASSLPAKETQYF. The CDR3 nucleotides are TGTGCCAGCAGCCTTCCTGCGAAAGAGACCCAGTACTTC.

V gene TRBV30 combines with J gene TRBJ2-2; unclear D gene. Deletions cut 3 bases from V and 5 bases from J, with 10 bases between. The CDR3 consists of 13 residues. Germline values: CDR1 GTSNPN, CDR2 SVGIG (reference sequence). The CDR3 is CAWSPGRTGELFF. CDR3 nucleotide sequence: TGTGCCTGGAGCCCGGGTCGGACCGGGGAGCTGTTTTTT.

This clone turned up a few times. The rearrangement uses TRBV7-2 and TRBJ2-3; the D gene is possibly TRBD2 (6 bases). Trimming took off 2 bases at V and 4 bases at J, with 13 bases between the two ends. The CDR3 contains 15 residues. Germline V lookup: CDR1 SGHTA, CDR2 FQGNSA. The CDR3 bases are TGTGCCAGCAGCTTACAGGTAGCGGCTTCAGATACGCAGTATTTT. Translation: CASSLQVAASDTQYF.